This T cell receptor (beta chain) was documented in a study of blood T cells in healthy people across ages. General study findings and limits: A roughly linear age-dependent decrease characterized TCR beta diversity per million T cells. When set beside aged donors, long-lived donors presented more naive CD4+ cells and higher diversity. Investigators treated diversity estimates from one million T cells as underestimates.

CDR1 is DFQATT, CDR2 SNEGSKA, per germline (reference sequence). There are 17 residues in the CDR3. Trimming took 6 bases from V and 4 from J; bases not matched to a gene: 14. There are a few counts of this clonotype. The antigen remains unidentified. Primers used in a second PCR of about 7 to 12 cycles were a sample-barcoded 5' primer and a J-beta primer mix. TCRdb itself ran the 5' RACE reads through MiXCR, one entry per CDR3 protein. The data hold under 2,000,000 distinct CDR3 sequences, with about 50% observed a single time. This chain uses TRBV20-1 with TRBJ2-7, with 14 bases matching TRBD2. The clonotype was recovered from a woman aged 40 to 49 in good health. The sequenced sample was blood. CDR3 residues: CSAVGLAGVDRVYEQYF. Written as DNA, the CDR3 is TGCAGTGCAGTGGGACTAGCGGGGGTGGATCGAGTGTACGAGCAGTACTTC.